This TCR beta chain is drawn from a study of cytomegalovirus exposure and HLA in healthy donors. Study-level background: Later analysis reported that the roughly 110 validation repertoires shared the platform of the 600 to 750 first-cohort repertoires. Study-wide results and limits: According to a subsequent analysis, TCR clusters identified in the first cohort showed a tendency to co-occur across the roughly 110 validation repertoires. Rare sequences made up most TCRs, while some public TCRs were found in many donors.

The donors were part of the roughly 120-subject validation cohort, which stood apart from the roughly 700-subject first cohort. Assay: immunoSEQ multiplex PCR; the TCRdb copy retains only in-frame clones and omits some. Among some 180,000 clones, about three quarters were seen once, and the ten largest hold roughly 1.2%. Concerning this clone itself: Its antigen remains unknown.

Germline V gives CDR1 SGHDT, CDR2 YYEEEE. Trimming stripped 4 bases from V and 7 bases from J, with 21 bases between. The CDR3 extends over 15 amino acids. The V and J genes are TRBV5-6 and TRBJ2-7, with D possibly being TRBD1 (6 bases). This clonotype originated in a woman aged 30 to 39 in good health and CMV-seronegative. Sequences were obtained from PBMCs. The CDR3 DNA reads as TGTGCCAGCAGCCGTCGGACAAGTCAGGGGAGTGAGCAGTACTTC. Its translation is CASSRRTSQGSEQYF.